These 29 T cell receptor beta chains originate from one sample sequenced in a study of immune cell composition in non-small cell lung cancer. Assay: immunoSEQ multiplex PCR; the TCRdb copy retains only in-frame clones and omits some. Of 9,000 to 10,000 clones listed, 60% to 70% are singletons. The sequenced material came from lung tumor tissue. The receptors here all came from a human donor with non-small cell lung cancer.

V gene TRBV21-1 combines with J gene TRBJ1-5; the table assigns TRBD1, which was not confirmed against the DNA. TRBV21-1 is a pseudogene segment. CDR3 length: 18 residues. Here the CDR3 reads CASSKDKDSAYSNQPQHF. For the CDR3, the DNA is TGTGCCAGCAGCAAAGATAAGGACAGCGCATATAGCAATCAGCCCCAGCATTTT.

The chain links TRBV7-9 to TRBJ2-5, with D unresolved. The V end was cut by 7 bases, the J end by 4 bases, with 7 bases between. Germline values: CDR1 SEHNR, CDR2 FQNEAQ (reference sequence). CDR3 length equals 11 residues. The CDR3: CASTVGETQYF. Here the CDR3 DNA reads TGTGCCAGCACGGTGGGAGAGACCCAGTACTTC.

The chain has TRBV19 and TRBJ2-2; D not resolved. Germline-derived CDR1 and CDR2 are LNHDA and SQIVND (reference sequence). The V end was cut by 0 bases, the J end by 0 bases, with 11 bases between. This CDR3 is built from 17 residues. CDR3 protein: CASSIDHQPPNTGELFF. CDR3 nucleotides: TGTGCCAGTAGTATAGATCATCAGCCCCCGAACACCGGGGAGCTGTTTTTT.

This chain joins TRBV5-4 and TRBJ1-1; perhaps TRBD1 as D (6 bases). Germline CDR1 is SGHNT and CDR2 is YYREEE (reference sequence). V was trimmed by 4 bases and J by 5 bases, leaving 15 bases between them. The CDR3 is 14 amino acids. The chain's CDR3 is CASSPKDRLTEAFF. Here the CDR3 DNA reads TGTGCCAGCAGCCCCAAAGACAGGTTGACTGAAGCTTTCTTT.

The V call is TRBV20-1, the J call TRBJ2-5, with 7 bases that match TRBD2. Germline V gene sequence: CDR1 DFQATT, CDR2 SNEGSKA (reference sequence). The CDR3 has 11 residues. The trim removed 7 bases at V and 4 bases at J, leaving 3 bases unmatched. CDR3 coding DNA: TGCAGTGGACTAGCCCCAGAGACCCAGTACTTC. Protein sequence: CSGLAPETQYF.

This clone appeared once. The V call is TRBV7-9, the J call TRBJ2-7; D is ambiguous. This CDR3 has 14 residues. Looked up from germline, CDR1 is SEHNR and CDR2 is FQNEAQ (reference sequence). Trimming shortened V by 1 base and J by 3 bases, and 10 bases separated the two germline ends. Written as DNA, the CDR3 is TGTGCCAGCAGCTTAGACGGCCGGTACTACGAGCAGTACTTC. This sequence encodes CASSLDGRYYEQYF.

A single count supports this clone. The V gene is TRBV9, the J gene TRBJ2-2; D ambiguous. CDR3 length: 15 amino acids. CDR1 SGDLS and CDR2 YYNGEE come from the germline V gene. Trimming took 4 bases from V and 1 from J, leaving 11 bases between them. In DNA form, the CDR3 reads TGTGCCAGCAGCAGACGGACGGAGAACACCGGGGAGCTGTTTTTT. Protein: CASSRRTENTGELFF. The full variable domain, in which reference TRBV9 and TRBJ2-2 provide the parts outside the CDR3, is DSGVTQTPKHLITATGQRVTLRCSPRSGDLSVYWYQQSLDQGLQFLIQYYNGEERAKGNILERFSAQQFPDLHSELNLSSLELGDSALYFCASSRRTENTGELFFGEGSRLTVL.

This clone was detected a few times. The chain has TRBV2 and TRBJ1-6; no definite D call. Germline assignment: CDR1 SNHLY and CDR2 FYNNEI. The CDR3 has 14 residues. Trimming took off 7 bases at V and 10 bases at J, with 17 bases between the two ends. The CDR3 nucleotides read TGTGCCAGCAACCTACAACTTGGGCAATCACCCCTCCACTTT. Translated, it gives CASNLQLGQSPLHF. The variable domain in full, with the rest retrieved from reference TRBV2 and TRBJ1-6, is EPEVTQTPSHQVTQMGQEVILRCVPISNHLYFYWYRQILGQKVEFLVSFYNNEISEKSEIFDDQFSVERPDGSNFTLKIRSTKLEDSAMYFCASNLQLGQSPLHFGNGTRLTVT.

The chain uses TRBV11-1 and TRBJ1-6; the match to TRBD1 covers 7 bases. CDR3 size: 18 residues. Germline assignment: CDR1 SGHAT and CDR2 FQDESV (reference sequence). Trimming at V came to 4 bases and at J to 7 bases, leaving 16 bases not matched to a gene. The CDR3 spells CASSSSRVAGGSNSPLHF. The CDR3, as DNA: TGTGCCAGCAGCTCCTCGCGGGTCGCAGGGGGTTCAAATTCACCCCTCCACTTT. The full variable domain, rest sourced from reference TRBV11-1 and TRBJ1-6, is EAEVAQSPRYKITEKSQAVAFWCDPISGHATLYWYRQILGQGPELLVQFQDESVVDDSQLPKDRFSAERLKGVDSTLKIQPAELGDSAMYLCASSSSRVAGGSNSPLHFGNGTRLTVT.

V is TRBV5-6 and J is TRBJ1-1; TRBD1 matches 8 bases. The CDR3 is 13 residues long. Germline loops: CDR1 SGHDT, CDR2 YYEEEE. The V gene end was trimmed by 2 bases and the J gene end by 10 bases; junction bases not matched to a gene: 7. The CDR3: CASSLLQGGLAFF. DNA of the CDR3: TGTGCCAGCAGCTTACTACAGGGGGGATTAGCTTTCTTT.

CDR3: CAISESGGRYTF. For the CDR3, the DNA is TGTGCCATCAGTGAGTCCGGGGGTCGGTACACCTTC. The chain recombines TRBV10-3 with TRBJ1-2; perhaps TRBD1 as D (5 bases). Per the germline V gene, CDR1 is ENHRY and CDR2 is SYGVKD. The CDR3 has 12 amino acids. The V and J ends lost 0 bases and 11 bases respectively, with 10 bases between them.

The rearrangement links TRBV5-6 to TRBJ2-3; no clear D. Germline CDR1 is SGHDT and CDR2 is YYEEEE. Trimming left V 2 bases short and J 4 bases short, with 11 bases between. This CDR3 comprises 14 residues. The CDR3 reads CASSFSRASDTQYF. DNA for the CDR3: TGTGCCAGCAGCTTCAGCCGAGCCTCAGATACGCAGTATTTT.

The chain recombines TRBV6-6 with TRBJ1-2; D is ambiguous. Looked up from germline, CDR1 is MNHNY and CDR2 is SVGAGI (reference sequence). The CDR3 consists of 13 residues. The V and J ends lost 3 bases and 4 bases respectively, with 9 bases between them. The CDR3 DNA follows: TGTGCCAGCAGTTATCTGGGCGCCTATGGCTACACCTTC. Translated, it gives CASSYLGAYGYTF.

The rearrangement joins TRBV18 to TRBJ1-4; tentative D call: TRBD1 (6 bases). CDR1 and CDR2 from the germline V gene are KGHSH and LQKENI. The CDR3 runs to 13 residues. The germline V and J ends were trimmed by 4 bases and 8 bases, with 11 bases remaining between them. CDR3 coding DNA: TGTGCCAGCTCACGGGGGGCAGGCGAAAAACTGTTTTTT. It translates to CASSRGAGEKLFF.

The CDR3 bases are TGTGCCAGCAGCTCGACAGGGGGACGCGGGGAGCTGTTTTTT. Encoded protein: CASSSTGGRGELFF. The genes are TRBV7-9 and TRBJ2-2; 9 nucleotides line up with TRBD1. The length of the CDR3 is 14 residues. CDR1 and CDR2 from the germline V gene are SEHNR and FQNEAQ (reference sequence). Trimming removed 4 bases from V and 7 bases from J; junction bases left unmatched: 4.

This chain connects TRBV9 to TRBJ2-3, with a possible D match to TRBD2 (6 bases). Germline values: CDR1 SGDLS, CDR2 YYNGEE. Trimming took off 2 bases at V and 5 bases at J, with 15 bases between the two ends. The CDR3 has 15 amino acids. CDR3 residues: CASSVHDGGRDTQYF. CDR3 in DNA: TGTGCCAGCAGCGTCCATGACGGGGGAAGAGATACGCAGTATTTT. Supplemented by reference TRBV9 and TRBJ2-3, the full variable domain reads DSGVTQTPKHLITATGQRVTLRCSPRSGDLSVYWYQQSLDQGLQFLIQYYNGEERAKGNILERFSAQQFPDLHSELNLSSLELGDSALYFCASSVHDGGRDTQYFGPGTRLTVL.

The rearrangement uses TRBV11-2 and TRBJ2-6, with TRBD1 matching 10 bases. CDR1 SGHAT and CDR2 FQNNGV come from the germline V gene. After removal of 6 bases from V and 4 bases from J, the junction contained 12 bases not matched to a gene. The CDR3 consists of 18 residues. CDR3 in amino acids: CASRAPGTGDSGANVLTF. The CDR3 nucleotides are TGTGCCAGCAGGGCCCCCGGGACAGGGGACTCCGGGGCCAACGTCCTGACTTTC. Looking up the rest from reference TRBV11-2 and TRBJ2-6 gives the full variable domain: EAGVAQSPRYKIIEKRQSVAFWCNPISGHATLYWYQQILGQGPKLLIQFQNNGVVDDSQLPKDRFSAERLKGVDSTLKIQPAKLEDSAVYLCASRAPGTGDSGANVLTFGAGSRLTVL.

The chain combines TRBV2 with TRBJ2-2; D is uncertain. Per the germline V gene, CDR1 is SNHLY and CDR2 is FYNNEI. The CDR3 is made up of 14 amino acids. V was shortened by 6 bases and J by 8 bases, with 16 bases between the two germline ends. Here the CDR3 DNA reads TGTGCCAGCAGCTTTAGACCCAACCTAGGGGAGCTGTTTTTT. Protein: CASSFRPNLGELFF.

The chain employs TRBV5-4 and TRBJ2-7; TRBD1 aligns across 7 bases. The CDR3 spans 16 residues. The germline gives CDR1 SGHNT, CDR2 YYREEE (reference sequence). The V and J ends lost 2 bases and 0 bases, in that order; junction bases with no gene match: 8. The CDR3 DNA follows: TGTGCCAGCAGCTTAGACAGGGAGTCGAGCTCCTACGAGCAGTACTTC. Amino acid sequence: CASSLDRESSSYEQYF.

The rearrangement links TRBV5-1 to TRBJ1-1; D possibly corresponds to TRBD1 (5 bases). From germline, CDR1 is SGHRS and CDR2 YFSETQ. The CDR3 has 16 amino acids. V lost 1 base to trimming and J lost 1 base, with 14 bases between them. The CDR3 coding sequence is TGCGCCAGCAGCTTGTCTCGGGTAGGGACGAACACTGAAGCTTTCTTT. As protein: CASSLSRVGTNTEAFF.

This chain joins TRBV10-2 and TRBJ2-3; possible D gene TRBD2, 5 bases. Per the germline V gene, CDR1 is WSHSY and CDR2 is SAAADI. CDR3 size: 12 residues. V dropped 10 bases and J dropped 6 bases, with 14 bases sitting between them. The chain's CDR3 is CATSKRADTQYF. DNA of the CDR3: TGCGCCACCTCGAAGAGGGCGGATACGCAGTATTTT.

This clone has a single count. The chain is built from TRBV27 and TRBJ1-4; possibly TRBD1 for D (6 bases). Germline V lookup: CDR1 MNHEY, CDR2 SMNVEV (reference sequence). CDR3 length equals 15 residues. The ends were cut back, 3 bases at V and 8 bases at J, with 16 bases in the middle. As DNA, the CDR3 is TGTGCCAGCAGTTTCTACAGGGAAGAGGGCGAAAAACTGTTTTTT. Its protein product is CASSFYREEGEKLFF.

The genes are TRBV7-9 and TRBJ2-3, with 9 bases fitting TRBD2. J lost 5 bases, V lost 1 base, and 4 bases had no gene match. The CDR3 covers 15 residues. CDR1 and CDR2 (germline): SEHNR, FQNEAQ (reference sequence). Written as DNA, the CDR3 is TGTGCCAGCAGCTTAGGGCGGGGGGGTCGAGATACGCAGTATTTT. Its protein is CASSLGRGGRDTQYF.

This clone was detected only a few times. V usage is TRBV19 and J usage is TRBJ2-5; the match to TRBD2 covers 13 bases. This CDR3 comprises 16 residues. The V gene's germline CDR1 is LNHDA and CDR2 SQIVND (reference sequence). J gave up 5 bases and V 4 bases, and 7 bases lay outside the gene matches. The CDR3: CASSKTSGGPVETQYF. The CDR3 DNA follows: TGTGCCAGTAGTAAGACTAGCGGGGGGCCAGTGGAGACCCAGTACTTC.

In nucleotides, the CDR3 is TGTGCCAGCAGCTTAGTGGTGGGGGTCAGGGAGACCCAGTACTTC. Translating gives CASSLVVGVRETQYF. The V and J genes are TRBV7-9 and TRBJ2-5; D might be TRBD1 or TRBD2, each matching 5 bases. Trimming took 1 base from V and 5 from J, leaving 14 bases between them. Germline CDR1 is SEHNR and CDR2 is FQNEAQ (reference sequence). The CDR3 is made up of 15 amino acids.

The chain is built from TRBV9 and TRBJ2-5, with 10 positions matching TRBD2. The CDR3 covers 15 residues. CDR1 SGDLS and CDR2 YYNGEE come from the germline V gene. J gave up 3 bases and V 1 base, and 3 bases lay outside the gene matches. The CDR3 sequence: CASSVQAGGKETQYF. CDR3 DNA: TGTGCCAGCAGCGTACAAGCGGGGGGGAAAGAGACCCAGTACTTC.

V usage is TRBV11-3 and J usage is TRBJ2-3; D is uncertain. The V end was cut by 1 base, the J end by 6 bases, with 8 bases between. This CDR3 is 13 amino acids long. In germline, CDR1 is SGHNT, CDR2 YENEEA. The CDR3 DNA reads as TGTGCCAGCAGCTTAGTGGTGGGGGATACGCAGTATTTT. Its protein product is CASSLVVGDTQYF. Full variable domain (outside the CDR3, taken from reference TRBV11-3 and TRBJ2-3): EAGVVQSPRYKIIEKKQPVAFWCNPISGHNTLYWYLQNLGQGPELLIRYENEEAVDDSQLPKDRFSAERLKGVDSTLKIQPAELGDSAVYLCASSLVVGDTQYFGPGTRLTVL.

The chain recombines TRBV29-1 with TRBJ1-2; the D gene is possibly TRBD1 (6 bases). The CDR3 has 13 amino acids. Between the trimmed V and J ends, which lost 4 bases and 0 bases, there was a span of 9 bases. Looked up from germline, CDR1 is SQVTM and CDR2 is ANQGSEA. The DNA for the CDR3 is TGCAGCGTTGCCGGACAGTCTAACTATGGCTACACCTTC. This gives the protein CSVAGQSNYGYTF.

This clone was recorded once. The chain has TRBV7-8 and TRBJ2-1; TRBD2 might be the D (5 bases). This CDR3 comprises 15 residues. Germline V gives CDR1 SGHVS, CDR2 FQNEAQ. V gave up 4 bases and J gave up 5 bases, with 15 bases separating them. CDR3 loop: CASSSSGYVNNEQFF. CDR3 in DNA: TGTGCCAGCAGCTCCTCGGGGTATGTTAACAATGAGCAGTTCTTC.